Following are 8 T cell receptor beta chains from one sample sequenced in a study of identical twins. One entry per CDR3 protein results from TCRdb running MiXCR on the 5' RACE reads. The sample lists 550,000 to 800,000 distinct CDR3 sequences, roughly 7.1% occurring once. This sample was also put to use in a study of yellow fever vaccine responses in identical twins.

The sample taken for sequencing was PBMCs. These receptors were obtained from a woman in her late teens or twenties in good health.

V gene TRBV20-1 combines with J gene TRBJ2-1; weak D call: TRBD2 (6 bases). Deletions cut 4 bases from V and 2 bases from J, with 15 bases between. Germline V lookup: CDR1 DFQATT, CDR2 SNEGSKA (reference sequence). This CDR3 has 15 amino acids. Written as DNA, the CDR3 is TGCAGTGCTATGGGAGGCCCCCTCCCCTACAATGAGCAGTTCTTC. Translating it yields CSAMGGPLPYNEQFF.

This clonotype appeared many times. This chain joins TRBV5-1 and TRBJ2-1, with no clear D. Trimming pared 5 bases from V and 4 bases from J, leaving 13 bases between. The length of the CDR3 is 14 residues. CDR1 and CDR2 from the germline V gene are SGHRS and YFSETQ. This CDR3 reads CASSSRLGYNEQFF. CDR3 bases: TGCGCCAGCAGTTCCCGCCTGGGGTACAATGAGCAGTTCTTC.

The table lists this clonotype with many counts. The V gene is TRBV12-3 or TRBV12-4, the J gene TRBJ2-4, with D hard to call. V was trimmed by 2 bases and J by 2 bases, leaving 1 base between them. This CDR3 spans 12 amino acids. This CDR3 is CASSLPKNIQYF. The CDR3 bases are TGTGCCAGCAGTTTACCCAAAAACATTCAGTACTTC.

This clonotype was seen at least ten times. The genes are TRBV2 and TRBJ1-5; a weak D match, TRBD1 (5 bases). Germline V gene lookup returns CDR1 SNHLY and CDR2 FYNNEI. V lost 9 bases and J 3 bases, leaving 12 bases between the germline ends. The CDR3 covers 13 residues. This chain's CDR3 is CASDSGNNQPQHF. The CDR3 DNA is TGTGCCAGTGACAGTGGGAACAATCAGCCCCAGCATTTT.

In DNA, the CDR3 is TGCGCCAGCAGCCAAGAGCAGGGCGGAATTAACACTGAAGCTTTCTTT. Protein: CASSQEQGGINTEAFF. This sequence joins TRBV4-1 and TRBJ1-1; maybe TRBD1 (5 bases). V gave up 0 bases and J gave up 2 bases, with 13 bases separating them. CDR1 is MGHRA and CDR2 is YSYEKL in the germline V gene. The CDR3 is 16 residues long.

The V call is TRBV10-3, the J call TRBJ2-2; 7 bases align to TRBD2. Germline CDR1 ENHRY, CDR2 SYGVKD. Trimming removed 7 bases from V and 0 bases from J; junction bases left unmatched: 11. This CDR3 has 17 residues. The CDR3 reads CAITPGRGETNTGELFF. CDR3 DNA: TGTGCCATCACCCCAGGGAGGGGCGAGACGAACACCGGGGAGCTGTTTTTT.

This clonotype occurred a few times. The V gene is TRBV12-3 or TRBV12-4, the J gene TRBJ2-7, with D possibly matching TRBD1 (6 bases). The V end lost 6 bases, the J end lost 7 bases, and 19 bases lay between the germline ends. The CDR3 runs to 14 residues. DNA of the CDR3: TGTGCCAGCAGCCCCGGGACAAGTACCGCTGAGCAGTACTTC. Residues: CASSPGTSTAEQYF.

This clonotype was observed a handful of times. CDR3 DNA sequence: TGTGCCAGCAGCTTAAATCGAAGGGGGATTGGCACAGATACGCAGTATTTT. Translated, it gives CASSLNRRGIGTDTQYF. V is TRBV7-3 and J is TRBJ2-3, with D perhaps TRBD1 (6 bases). Germline V CDR1 and CDR2: SGHTA, FQGTGA. This CDR3 spans 17 amino acids. Trimming left V 1 base short and J 1 base short, with 15 bases between. Using reference TRBV7-3 and TRBJ2-3 for the parts outside the CDR3, the full variable domain is GAGVSQTPSNKVTEKGKYVELRCDPISGHTALYWYRQSLGQGPEFLIYFQGTGAADDSGLPNDRFFAVRPEGSVSTLKIQRTERGDSAVYLCASSLNRRGIGTDTQYFGPGTRLTVL.